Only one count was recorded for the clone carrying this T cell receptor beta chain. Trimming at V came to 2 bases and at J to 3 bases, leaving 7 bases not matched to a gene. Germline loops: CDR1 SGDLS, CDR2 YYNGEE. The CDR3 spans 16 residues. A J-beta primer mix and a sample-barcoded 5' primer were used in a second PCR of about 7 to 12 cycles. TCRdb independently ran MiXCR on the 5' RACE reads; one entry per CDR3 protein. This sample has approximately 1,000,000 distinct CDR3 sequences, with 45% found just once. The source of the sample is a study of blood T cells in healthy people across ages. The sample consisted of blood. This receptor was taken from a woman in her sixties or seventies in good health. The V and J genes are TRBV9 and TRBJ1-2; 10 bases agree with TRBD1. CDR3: CASSVSDRGLDYGYTF. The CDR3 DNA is TGTGCCAGCAGCGTCTCAGACAGGGGGCTCGACTATGGCTACACCTTC.